Sequencing of this TCR beta chain was carried out in a study of shared clonotypes between healthy human individuals. Across the study: A donor's plate count was three for CD4 naive and three for CD4 memory; CD8 naive had two and CD8 memory one.

Study-wide findings and caveats: Naive subsets, compared against memory subsets, generally had larger estimated richness values.

The CDR3 is 14 residues long. Germline loops: CDR1 MNHEY, CDR2 SMNVEV (reference sequence). Trimming shortened V by 5 bases and J by 4 bases, and 14 bases separated the two germline ends. Across several immunoSEQ plates, the genomic DNA of each subset was split evenly. Produced via immunoSEQ multiplex PCR; TCRdb's table is partial and in-frame only. This repertoire shows approximately 2,300,000 clones, just under 95% found once; its top ten account for around 0.4%. All of the donors resided in Nashville, Tennessee, and each was a Caucasian adult. This clone was detected only once. Its matching antigen is unknown.

The sequencing sample was made of naive CD4+ T cells from PBMCs. Regarding subset: CD45RA+ positively selected. The receptor was derived from a man between 18 and 35 years old in good health. Some clones in this sample may be carry-over from other donors' samples. The rearrangement uses TRBV27 and TRBJ1-2; possibly TRBD1 for D (6 bases). This CDR3 is CASSKRGGGYGYTF. The DNA of the CDR3 is TGTGCCAGCAGTAAGAGGGGGGGCGGCTATGGCTACACCTTC.